Listed below are T cell receptor beta chains from one sample, sequenced in a study of Ad26.COV2.S vaccination and SARS-CoV-2 variants. Assay used: immunoSEQ multiplex PCR; TCRdb lists only in-frame clones, some missing. The repertoire holds under 500,000 clones, with roughly 90% as singletons. The sample consisted of peripheral blood, taken in a trial of Ad26.COV2.S vaccine versus placebo. These receptors were obtained from a person aged 18-60 years who received the Ad26.COV2.S COVID-19 vaccine or a placebo. CDR3s include the opening cysteine and the closing phenylalanine or tryptophan. Some rows mark clone size as missing; the rest say once, few, many or name a class of expanded clone.

clone_size: few
v_call: TRBV18
j_call: TRBJ1-2
cdr3_aa: CASSPEGGLGYTF

clone_size: .
v_call: TRBV5-4
j_call: TRBJ2-2
cdr3_aa: CASSPYPHRGSTNTGELFF

clone_size: few
v_call: TRBV5-1
j_call: TRBJ1-1
cdr3_aa: CASSLTGMNTEAFF

clone_size: .
v_call: TRBV27
j_call: TRBJ2-5
cdr3_aa: CASSSQLAGGLPKETQYF

clone_size: .
v_call: TRBV13
j_call: TRBJ2-7
cdr3_aa: CASSLGLTGGRSYEQYF

clone_size: .
v_call: TRBV4-3
j_call: TRBJ2-2
cdr3_aa: CASSQEARANTGELFF

clone_size: .
v_call: TRBV28
j_call: TRBJ2-3
cdr3_aa: CASSSGTSGTDTQYF

clone_size: many
v_call: TRBV5-1
j_call: TRBJ1-6
cdr3_aa: CASSLKAGSYNSPLHF

clone_size: once
v_call: TRBV18
j_call: TRBJ2-2
cdr3_aa: CASSLGPNTGELFF

clone_size: .
v_call: TRBV2
j_call: TRBJ1-5
cdr3_aa: CASSEGAGNQPQHF

clone_size: .
v_call: TRBV13
j_call: TRBJ2-7
cdr3_aa: CASSSGPSEQYF

clone_size: .
v_call: TRBV13
j_call: TRBJ1-2
cdr3_aa: CASSRGDGRPSYGYTF

clone_size: .
v_call: TRBV6-2/TRBV6-3
j_call: TRBJ2-1
cdr3_aa: CARSYTGAGGLGGLYNEQFF

clone_size: .
v_call: TRBV18
j_call: TRBJ1-3
cdr3_aa: CASSGGQLLSGNTIYF

clone_size: .
v_call: TRBV6-2/TRBV6-3
j_call: TRBJ2-1
cdr3_aa: CASSTWGRYNEQFF

clone_size: .
v_call: TRBV5-1
j_call: TRBJ2-7
cdr3_aa: CASSLVEPESYEQYF

clone_size: once
v_call: TRBV16
j_call: TRBJ2-1
cdr3_aa: CASSSSWNEQFF

clone_size: .
v_call: TRBV28
j_call: TRBJ1-2
cdr3_aa: CASSLSTGGIYGYTF

clone_size: .
v_call: TRBV7-2
j_call: TRBJ2-3
cdr3_aa: CASSYSGLRTDTQYF

clone_size: few
v_call: TRBV6-2/TRBV6-3
j_call: TRBJ1-2
cdr3_aa: CASSYPTGTGTLYGYTF

clone_size: .
v_call: TRBV9
j_call: TRBJ1-6
cdr3_aa: CASSVGGSANSPLHF

clone_size: .
v_call: TRBV30
j_call: TRBJ2-5
cdr3_aa: CAWSPRGPLQETQYF

clone_size: once
v_call: TRBV4-3
j_call: TRBJ2-3
cdr3_aa: CASSQEFLQGGTDTQYF

clone_size: .
v_call: TRBV10-2
j_call: TRBJ1-6
cdr3_aa: CASRSDTSYNSPLHF

clone_size: .
v_call: TRBV11-2
j_call: TRBJ2-2
cdr3_aa: CASSSSLGGTGELFF

clone_size: .
v_call: TRBV27
j_call: TRBJ2-7
cdr3_aa: CASSLSIWGKGLAGVYEQYF

clone_size: .
v_call: TRBV5-1
j_call: TRBJ1-1
cdr3_aa: CASSLTAMNTEAFF

clone_size: .
v_call: TRBV5-6
j_call: TRBJ1-1
cdr3_aa: CASSLPGNTEAFF

clone_size: .
v_call: TRBV5-1
j_call: TRBJ1-4
cdr3_aa: CASSEVTDGEKLFF

clone_size: .
v_call: TRBV20-1
j_call: TRBJ2-7
cdr3_aa: CSASVLDSFNYEQYF

clone_size: .
v_call: TRBV9
j_call: TRBJ2-3
cdr3_aa: CASSVRGQTSTDTQYF

clone_size: .
v_call: TRBV19
j_call: TRBJ1-4
cdr3_aa: CASSPDRGQEKLFF

clone_size: .
v_call: TRBV5-5
j_call: TRBJ2-7
cdr3_aa: CASSLGQDLSYEQYF